This T cell receptor beta chain was sequenced in a study of cytomegalovirus exposure and HLA in healthy donors. Looking at the study overall: The same platform was used for the 120 or so validation repertoires as for the 650 to 800 first-cohort repertoires, as reported in a later analysis. Study-wide findings and caveats: According to reports, the classifier identified cytomegalovirus status with high specificity and sensitivity. The study listed around 150 cytomegalovirus-associated TCR beta chains. Whilst most TCR sequences proved rare, a subset of public TCRs occurred across many donors.

Clones were read by immunoSEQ multiplex PCR, and TCRdb kept only the in-frame ones, dropping some. Found here are about 250,000 clones, approximately 84% of them singletons; the top ten hold about 12%. Deletions cut 7 bases from V and 10 bases from J, with 14 bases between. CDR1 and CDR2 (germline): MNHNY, SVGAGI (reference sequence). The CDR3 covers 12 residues. As for this clone: Its specificity is not known.

The sequence derives from a man aged 18 to 29 in good health and CMV-seropositive. Sequencing was carried out using PBMCs. The chain combines TRBV6-6 with TRBJ2-1; TRBD1 or TRBD2 may be the D gene (5 bases each). CDR3 DNA sequence: TGTGCCAGCATTCGGGACCAATGGGAGCAGTTCTTC. Translated: CASIRDQWEQFF.